Included here is one T cell receptor beta chain sequence, with context. This sample was taken from a study of blood T cell repertoires in COVID-19. Turning to the study itself: Italy, Spain and the United States were the sources of the convalescent and acute COVID-19 samples.

Profiled with immunoSEQ multiplex PCR; TCRdb holds only in-frame clones, not every one. The sample has about 220,000 clones, around 80% seen once; the top ten hold about 9.7%. Germline V gene data show CDR1 as MDHEN and CDR2 as SYDVKM. V shed 7 bases, J shed 5 bases, and the junction held 14 bases outside the gene matches. The CDR3 length is 15 residues. V is TRBV28 and J is TRBJ2-7, with 7 bases fitting TRBD2. This TCR was sampled from a man between 45 and 60 years old with active or convalescent COVID-19. Material for sequencing was peripheral blood. The DNA for the CDR3 is TGTGCCAGCACCCAAGGGGCGGGAGACGGCCACGAGCAGTACTTC. This translates into CASTQGAGDGHEQYF.